The 8 T cell receptor beta chains presented below share a single source sample, sequenced in a study of shared clonotypes between healthy human individuals (dated by TCRdb to about 2020). Library construction relied on the immunoSEQ multiplex PCR assay. TCRdb obtained this table from immuneACCESS and retained in-frame rearrangements with V and J assigned. These tables miss some clones; where compared with another copy, unresolved V genes account for less than half of the shortfall, and the remainder is unexplained. The sample table shows 2.5 million or so clones, and around 94% are seen once. Under 0.15% of the sample is held by the ten biggest clonotypes. Sequencing was done on a sample of naive CD4+ T cells sorted from blood. The sample's cell subset or site, from its label and the paper: CD45RA+ positively selected. The receptors originated from a man younger than 35 in good health.

V gene TRBV16 combines with J gene TRBJ2-4; a possible D gene is TRBD2 (5 bases). V dropped 2 bases and J dropped 3 bases, with 11 bases sitting between them. This CDR3 spans 15 amino acids. Germline loops: CDR1 KGHSY, CDR2 FQNENV. The CDR3 spells CASSQTGSGKNIQYF. CDR3 coding DNA: TGTGCCAGCAGCCAAACGGGGTCTGGCAAAAACATTCAGTACTTC.

The chain is built from TRBV6-5 and TRBJ1-6; no definite D call. The CDR3 consists of 15 residues. Germline V CDR1 and CDR2: MNHEY, SVGAGI. V lost 0 bases, J lost 10 bases, and 13 bases lay in between. The CDR3 DNA reads TGTGCCAGCAGTTACTCGCGGGAGGGCACATCACCCCTCCACTTT. It encodes CASSYSREGTSPLHF.

V is TRBV30 and J is TRBJ1-2, with 7 bases aligning to TRBD1. The CDR3 extends over 15 amino acids. In germline, CDR1 is GTSNPN, CDR2 SVGIG (reference sequence). V dropped 5 bases and J dropped 3; count of bases not matched to a gene: 12. As DNA, the CDR3 is TGTGCCTGGGCCCGTCAAAACCAGGGGGACTATGGCTACACCTTC. The encoded protein is CAWARQNQGDYGYTF. The full variable domain, completed using reference TRBV30 and TRBJ1-2, is SQTIHQWPATLVQPVGSPLSLECTVEGTSNPNLYWYRQAAGRGLQLLFYSVGIGQISSEVPQNLSASRPQDRQFILSSKKLLLSDSGFYLCAWARQNQGDYGYTFGSGTRLTVV.

The CDR3 spells CAWSGTWGIGKNIQYF. CDR3 DNA: TGTGCCTGGAGCGGGACCTGGGGAATAGGCAAAAACATTCAGTACTTC. The J gene is TRBJ2-4, the V gene TRBV30; D is tentatively TRBD1 or TRBD2 (5 bases each). The CDR3 runs 16 residues. Germline assignment: CDR1 GTSNPN and CDR2 SVGIG (reference sequence). V was shortened by 3 bases and J by 3 bases, with 18 bases between the two germline ends.

As DNA, the CDR3 is TGTGCCAGCAGCCTAGGGGAGCTTAACTATGGCTACACCTTC. Protein: CASSLGELNYGYTF. The V gene is TRBV7-9, the J gene TRBJ1-2, with a tentative D call TRBD1 (5 bases). Germline V CDR1 and CDR2: SEHNR, FQNEAQ (reference sequence). The CDR3 sequence is 14 residues long. V was shortened by 5 bases and J by 1 base, with 11 bases between the two germline ends. Based on the CDR3 plus reference TRBV7-9 and TRBJ1-2, the full variable domain is DTGVSQNPRHKITKRGQNVTFRCDPISEHNRLYWYRQTLGQGPEFLTYFQNEAQLEKSRLLSDRFSAERPKGSFSTLEIQRTEQGDSAMYLCASSLGELNYGYTFGSGTRLTVV.

This chain connects TRBV7-9 to TRBJ2-7, with 9 nucleotides matching TRBD2. Germline trimming cut 3 bases from V and 5 bases from J; bases unmatched to any gene: 5. The CDR3 sequence is 14 residues long. Germline assignment: CDR1 SEHNR and CDR2 FQNEAQ (reference sequence). CDR3 DNA: TGTGCCAGCAGCTTGGCGGGGGGGCCAAACGAGCAGTACTTC. Encoded protein: CASSLAGGPNEQYF.

The chain combines TRBV19 with TRBJ1-1; 8 bases map to TRBD1. Losses at the gene ends were 7 bases for V and 4 bases for J; bases not matched to a gene: 11. CDR3 length equals 15 residues. CDR1 LNHDA and CDR2 SQIVND come from the germline V gene (reference sequence). Here the CDR3 reads CASKTAGQGSTEAFF. CDR3 sequence (DNA): TGTGCCAGTAAAACCGCTGGACAGGGTAGCACTGAAGCTTTCTTT.

This sequence joins TRBV19 and TRBJ2-1, with 10 bases lining up with TRBD1. CDR3 length: 17 residues. CDR1 and CDR2 (germline): LNHDA, SQIVND (reference sequence). Trimming at V came to 5 bases and at J to 4 bases, leaving 11 bases not matched to a gene. The CDR3 coding sequence is TGTGCCAGTAGTCGGGGGACAGGGGACCTTTATTACAATGAGCAGTTCTTC. As protein: CASSRGTGDLYYNEQFF.